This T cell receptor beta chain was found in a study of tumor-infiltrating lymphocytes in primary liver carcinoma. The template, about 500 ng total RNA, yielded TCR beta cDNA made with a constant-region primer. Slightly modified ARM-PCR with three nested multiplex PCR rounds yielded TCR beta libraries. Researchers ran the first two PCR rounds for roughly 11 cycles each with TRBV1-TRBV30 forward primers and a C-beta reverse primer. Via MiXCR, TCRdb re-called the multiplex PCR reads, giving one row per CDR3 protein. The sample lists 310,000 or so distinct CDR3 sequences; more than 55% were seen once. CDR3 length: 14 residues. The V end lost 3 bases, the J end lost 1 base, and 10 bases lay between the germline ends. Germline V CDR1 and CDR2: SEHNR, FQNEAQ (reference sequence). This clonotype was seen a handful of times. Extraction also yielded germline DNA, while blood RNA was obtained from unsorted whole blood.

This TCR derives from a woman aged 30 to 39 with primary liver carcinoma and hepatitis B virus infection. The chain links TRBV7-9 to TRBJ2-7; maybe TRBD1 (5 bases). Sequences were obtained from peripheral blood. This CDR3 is CASSFPRESYEQYF. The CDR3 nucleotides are TGTGCCAGCAGCTTCCCCAGGGAATCCTACGAGCAGTACTTC.